This T cell receptor (beta chain) was captured by sequencing in a study of T cells of healthy individuals. Each CDR3 protein is one row after TCRdb ran MiXCR on the 5' RACE reads. The sample lists tens of thousands of distinct CDR3 sequences, roughly 15% occurring once. This clonotype occurred many times. This CDR3 has 14 residues. The V end lost 7 bases, the J end lost 4 bases, and 16 bases lay between the germline ends. Per the germline V gene, CDR1 is MDHEN and CDR2 is SYDVKM. J is TRBJ1-2 and V is TRBV28; D is undetermined. The TCR originated in a human donor in good health. The CDR3 protein is CASTRPLSSYGYTF. CDR3 DNA: TGTGCCAGCACGAGGCCCCTGAGCAGCTATGGCTACACCTTC.